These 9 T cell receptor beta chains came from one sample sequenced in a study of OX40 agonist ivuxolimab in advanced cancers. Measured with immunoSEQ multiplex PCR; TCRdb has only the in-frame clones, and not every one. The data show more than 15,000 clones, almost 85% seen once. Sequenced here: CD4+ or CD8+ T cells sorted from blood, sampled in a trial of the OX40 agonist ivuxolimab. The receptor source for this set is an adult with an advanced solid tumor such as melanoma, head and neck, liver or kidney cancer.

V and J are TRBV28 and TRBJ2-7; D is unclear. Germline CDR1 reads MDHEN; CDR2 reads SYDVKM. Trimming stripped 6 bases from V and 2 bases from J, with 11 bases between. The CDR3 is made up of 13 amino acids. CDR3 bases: TGTGCCAGCAGAAGCGAGAGAGCCTACGAGCAGTACTTC. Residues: CASRSERAYEQYF.

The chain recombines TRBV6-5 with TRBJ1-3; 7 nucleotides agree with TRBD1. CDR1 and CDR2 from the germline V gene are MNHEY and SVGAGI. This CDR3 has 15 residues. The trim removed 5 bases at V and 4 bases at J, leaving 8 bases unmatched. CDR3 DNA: TGTGCCAGCAGTATCTTGACAGGGCAAGGAAACACCATATATTTT. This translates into CASSILTGQGNTIYF.

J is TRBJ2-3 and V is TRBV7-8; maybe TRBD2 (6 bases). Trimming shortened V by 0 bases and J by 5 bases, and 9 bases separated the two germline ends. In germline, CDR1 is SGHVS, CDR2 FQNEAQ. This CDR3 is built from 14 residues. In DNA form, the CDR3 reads TGTGCCAGCAGCTTAGCTGGTAGCGGAGATACGCAGTATTTT. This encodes CASSLAGSGDTQYF.

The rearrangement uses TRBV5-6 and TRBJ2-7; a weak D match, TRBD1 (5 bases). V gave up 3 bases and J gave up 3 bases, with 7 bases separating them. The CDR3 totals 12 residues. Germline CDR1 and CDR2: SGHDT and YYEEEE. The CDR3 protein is CASSSDNYEQYF. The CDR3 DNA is TGTGCCAGCAGCTCGGACAACTACGAGCAGTACTTC.

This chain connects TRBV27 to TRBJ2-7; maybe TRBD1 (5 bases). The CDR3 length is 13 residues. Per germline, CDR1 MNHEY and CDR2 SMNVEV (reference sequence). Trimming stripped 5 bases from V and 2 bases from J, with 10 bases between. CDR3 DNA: TGTGCCAGCAGTACCCAGGGTCCCTACGAGCAGTACTTC. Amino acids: CASSTQGPYEQYF.

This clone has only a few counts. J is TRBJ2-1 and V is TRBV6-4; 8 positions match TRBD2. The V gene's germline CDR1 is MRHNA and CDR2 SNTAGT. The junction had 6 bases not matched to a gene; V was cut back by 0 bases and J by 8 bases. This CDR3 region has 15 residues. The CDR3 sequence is CASSDSTGGSDEQFF. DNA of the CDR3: TGTGCCAGCAGTGACTCAACGGGAGGGAGCGATGAGCAGTTCTTC.

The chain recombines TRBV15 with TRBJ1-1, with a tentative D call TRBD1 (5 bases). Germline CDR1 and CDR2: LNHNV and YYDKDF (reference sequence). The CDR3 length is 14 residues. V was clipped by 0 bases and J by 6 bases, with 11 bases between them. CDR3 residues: CATSRDRRGPEAFF. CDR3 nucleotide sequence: TGTGCCACCAGCAGAGATCGGAGGGGCCCTGAAGCTTTCTTT. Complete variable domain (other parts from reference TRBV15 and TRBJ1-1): DAMVIQNPRYQVTQFGKPVTLSCSQTLNHNVMYWYQQKSSQAPKLLFHYYDKDFNNEADTPDNFQSRRPNTSFCFLDIRSPGLGDTAMYLCATSRDRRGPEAFFGQGTRLTVV.

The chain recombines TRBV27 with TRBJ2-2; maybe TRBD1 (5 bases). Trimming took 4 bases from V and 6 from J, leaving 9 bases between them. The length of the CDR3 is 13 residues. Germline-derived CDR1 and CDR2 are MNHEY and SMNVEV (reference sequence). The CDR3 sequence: CASSWMGPGELFF. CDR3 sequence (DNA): TGTGCCAGCAGTTGGATGGGGCCCGGGGAGCTGTTTTTT.

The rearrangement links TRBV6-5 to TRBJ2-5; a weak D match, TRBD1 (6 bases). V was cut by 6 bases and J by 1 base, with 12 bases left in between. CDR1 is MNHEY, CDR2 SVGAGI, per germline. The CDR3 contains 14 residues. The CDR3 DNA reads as TGTGCCAGCAGCTACGGACAGATCCAAGAGACCCAGTACTTC. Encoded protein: CASSYGQIQETQYF.